This TCR beta chain was sequenced for a study of T cell responses to AZD1222 COVID-19 vaccine. Of note for this clone: The antigen remains undetermined.

Assay used: immunoSEQ multiplex PCR; TCRdb lists only in-frame clones, some missing. Altogether around 130,000 clones are present, over 85% being singletons, with the ten largest covering 5% to 7%. Findings and limits, study-wide: Rises in breadth and depth of Spike-specific TCRs came after two AZD1222 doses.

The CDR3 has 14 amino acids. Germline V gene lookup returns CDR1 MNHEY and CDR2 SVGAGI. V gave up 8 bases and J gave up 0 bases, with 11 bases separating them. The chain combines TRBV6-5 with TRBJ1-5, with no clear D. This specimen was peripheral blood, taken on day 0 of AZD1222 vaccination. This sequence originates from an adult in good health. The CDR3, as DNA: TGTGCCAGCCGAGACCAAAATAGCAATCAGCCCCAGCATTTT. Amino acids: CASRDQNSNQPQHF.